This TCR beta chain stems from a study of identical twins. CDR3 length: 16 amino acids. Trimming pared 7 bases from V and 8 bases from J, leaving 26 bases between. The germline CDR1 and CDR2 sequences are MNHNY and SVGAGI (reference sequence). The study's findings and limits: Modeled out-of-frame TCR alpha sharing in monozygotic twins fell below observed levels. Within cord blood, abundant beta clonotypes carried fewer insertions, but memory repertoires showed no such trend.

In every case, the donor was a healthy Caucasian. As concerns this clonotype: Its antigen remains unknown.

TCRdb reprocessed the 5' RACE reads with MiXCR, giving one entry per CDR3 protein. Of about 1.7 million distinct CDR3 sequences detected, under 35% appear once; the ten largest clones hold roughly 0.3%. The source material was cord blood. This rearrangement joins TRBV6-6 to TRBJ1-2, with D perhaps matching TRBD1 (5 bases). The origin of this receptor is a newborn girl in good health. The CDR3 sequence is CASTDKVSGVFEGYTF. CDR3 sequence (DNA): TGTGCCAGCACCGACAAGGTTTCGGGGGTGTTTGAGGGCTACACCTTC.